A selection of T cell receptor beta chains follows, all from one sample in a study of CD8+ T cells in alopecia areata. The method was immunoSEQ multiplex PCR; TCRdb's version includes in-frame clones alone and lacks a portion of them. This sample carries over 90,000 clones, 55% of them seen once, and the ten largest clones take about 8.8%. Sequenced material: CD4+ T cells sorted from blood. The receptors here all came from a human donor in good health. Each CDR3 is given with its conserved first and last residue. The order of the fields is V gene, D gene, J gene, clone size, CDR3 DNA, CDR3 protein. A D gene is named only where the DNA matches it firmly. The size entry is marked missing in some rows and otherwise reads once, few, many or a size class.

TRBV30	NA	TRBJ2-6	few	TGTGCCGTCGACAGGACTAGCTCTGGGGCCAACGTCCTGACTTTC	CAVDRTSSGANVLTF
TRBV7-2	NA	TRBJ2-7	NA	TGTGCCAGCAGCTTAGGCGGACCGGGGTACTTC	CASSLGGPGYF
TRBV30	NA	TRBJ1-1	NA	TGTGCCTGGAGGCCAAACTCGGGGAGACGAGCTTTCTTT	CAWRPNSGRRAFF
TRBV30	NA	TRBJ1-5	NA	TGTGCCTGGAGTGAGGCACATAATCAGCCCCAGCATTTT	CAWSEAHNQPQHF
TRBV29-1	TRBD2	TRBJ2-1	NA	TGCAGCGCCGGCTGGGGACTAGCGGATAACAATGAGCAGTTCTTC	CSAGWGLADNNEQFF
TRBV7-2	TRBD1	TRBJ1-2	few	TGTGCCAGCAGCTTCCAGGGGGCAATCGGCTACACCTTC	CASSFQGAIGYTF
TRBV28	TRBD1	TRBJ1-1	NA	TGTGCCAGCACTACATCAGGGGGCATCACTGAAGCTTTCTTT	CASTTSGGITEAFF
TRBV11-2	NA	TRBJ2-7	NA	TGTGCCAGCAGCTTAGCTAGTGGAAGGGAAGAGCAGTACTTC	CASSLASGREEQYF
TRBV11-3	NA	TRBJ1-5	NA	TGTGCCAGCAGCTTAGGAGTGGGCAATCAGCCCCAGCATTTT	CASSLGVGNQPQHF
TRBV6-1	NA	TRBJ2-7	NA	TGTGCCAGCAGCAGGGACAAGGGCTACGAGCAGTACTTC	CASSRDKGYEQYF
TRBV4-3	TRBD2	TRBJ2-7	NA	TGCGCCAGCAGCCAAGATGTTCTAGCGGGGAGCTCCTACGAGCAGTACTTC	CASSQDVLAGSSYEQYF
TRBV30	NA	TRBJ1-2	NA	TGTGCCTGCCAACCGTGGCAGGGATATAACTATGGCTACACCTTC	CACQPWQGYNYGYTF
TRBV29-1	TRBD1	TRBJ1-2	few	TGCAGCGTCGGGGACAGAACTAACTATGGCTACACCTTC	CSVGDRTNYGYTF
TRBV5-1	NA	TRBJ2-2	NA	TGCGCCAGCAGCCCTGACTCGAACACCGGGGAGCTGTTTTTT	CASSPDSNTGELFF
TRBV4-2	NA	TRBJ2-7	NA	TGTGCCAGCAGCCAGGACCGACAACAGTACTTC	CASSQDRQQYF
TRBV29-1	NA	TRBJ2-5	once	TGCAGCGTGGCCGGGACGAAGCGAGAGACCCAGTACTTC	CSVAGTKRETQYF
TRBV6-5	NA	TRBJ1-5	NA	TGTGCCAGCAGTCTTATGGGGGCCGGAGGTCAGCCCCAGCATTTT	CASSLMGAGGQPQHF
TRBV7-9	NA	TRBJ1-1	NA	TGTGCCAGCAGCTCTTGGGGGACTGAAGCTTTCTTT	CASSSWGTEAFF
TRBV5-4	NA	TRBJ1-2	NA	TGTGCCAGCAGCTTGGAAGGGAACTATGGCTACACCTTC	CASSLEGNYGYTF
TRBV29-1	TRBD1	TRBJ1-5	NA	TGCAGCGTAGCGACAGGGTTAGGGCAGCCCCAGCATTTT	CSVATGLGQPQHF
TRBV7-2	TRBD2	TRBJ2-1	NA	TGTGCCAGCAGCAAGGTAGGGACTACACAGTTCTTC	CASSKVGTTQFF
TRBV25-1	NA	TRBJ2-3	few	TGTGCCAGCAGTGCCCCACGGGTCACAGATACGCAGTATTTT	CASSAPRVTDTQYF
TRBV7-9	TRBD1	TRBJ2-1	NA	TGTGCCAGCAGCCCAGGACAGGGGAAGGGTGAGCAGTTCTTC	CASSPGQGKGEQFF
TRBV2	NA	TRBJ1-2	NA	TGTGCCAGCAGTGCCGAGGGCTATGGCTACACCTTC	CASSAEGYGYTF
TRBV6-6	NA	TRBJ2-2	few	TGTGCCAGCAGTTACCTAACAGGGTCCGTCGGGGAGCTGTTTTTT	CASSYLTGSVGELFF
TRBV28	NA	TRBJ1-2	once	TGTGCCAGCAGGCTCGGGGGGGCTGGGGGTAACTATGGCTACACCTTC	CASRLGGAGGNYGYTF
TRBV19	NA	TRBJ2-6	once	TGTGCCAGTAGTAGTGGACGAGCCTCTGGGGCCAACGTCCTGACTTTC	CASSSGRASGANVLTF
TRBV10-2	TRBD2	TRBJ2-3	few	TGCGCCAGCAGTGGCGGTCGGGGACTAGCGGACTCAGATACGCAGTATTTT	CASSGGRGLADSDTQYF
TRBV29-1	TRBD1	TRBJ2-7	few	TGCAGCGGCGGTACCGGGACAGGGGGCGAGCAGTACTTC	CSGGTGTGGEQYF
TRBV5-6	TRBD1	TRBJ2-6	NA	TGTGCCAGCAGCAGAGGGACAGGAGTATACTCTGGGGCCAACGTCCTGACTTTC	CASSRGTGVYSGANVLTF
TRBV5-1	NA	TRBJ1-2	NA	TGCGCCAGCAGGCCCGGGGACGGACCCTATGGCTACACCTTC	CASRPGDGPYGYTF
TRBV9	TRBD1	TRBJ2-7	NA	TGTGCCAGCAGCGAAGGACAGGGGAACATCTACGAGCAGTACTTC	CASSEGQGNIYEQYF
TRBV7-3	NA	TRBJ2-7	NA	TGTGCCAGCAGCATCCTACGCCAGGCCCTACAGTACTTC	CASSILRQALQYF
TRBV29-1	NA	TRBJ2-3	NA	TGCAGCGGCGGTAGGGGGGTCACAGATACGCAGTATTTT	CSGGRGVTDTQYF
TRBV29-1	NA	TRBJ2-2	NA	TGCAGCGTTGAAGGTGTCCTCGGGGGTCAACCCCGGGAGCTGTTTTTT	CSVEGVLGGQPRELFF
TRBV4-3	NA	TRBJ1-5	NA	TGCGCCAGCAGCCACCACCCGGACATTCCATTGATTAATAGCAATCAGCCCCAGCATTTT	CASSHHPDIPLINSNQPQHF
TRBV4-3	TRBD2	TRBJ2-5	few	TGCGCCAGCAGCCAAGCAGCGGGGGGAAGCGTGGCCCAGTACTTC	CASSQAAGGSVAQYF
TRBV11-2	NA	TRBJ1-2	few	TGTGCCAGCAGCTTAGGTGTGTCTAACTATGGCTACACCTTC	CASSLGVSNYGYTF
TRBV2	NA	TRBJ2-1	NA	TGTGCCAGCAGTGAAACGGACTGGTACAATGAGCAGTTCTTC	CASSETDWYNEQFF
TRBV29-1	TRBD1	TRBJ1-5	NA	TGCAGCGTTGCCCAGGGGGGGGATCAGCCCCAGCATTTT	CSVAQGGDQPQHF
TRBV5-1	TRBD1	TRBJ1-1	once	TGCGCCAGCAGCTTGCAAGGAGGGGGCGACACTGAAGCTTTCTTT	CASSLQGGGDTEAFF
TRBV6-1	TRBD1	TRBJ1-2	once	TGTGCCAGCAGTAAGACAGGGACCTATGGCTACACCTTC	CASSKTGTYGYTF
TRBV7-3	NA	TRBJ2-6	NA	TGTGCCAGCAGCCGTCAGACAGGCTCTGGGGCCAACGTCCTGACTTTC	CASSRQTGSGANVLTF
TRBV6-5	NA	TRBJ1-1	NA	TGTGCCAGCAGGTACCACCACGGGACGCCTGAGGCTTTCTTT	CASRYHHGTPEAFF
TRBV7-2	NA	TRBJ1-1	NA	TGTGCCAGCAAGCCTCGGATGAACACTGAAGCTTTCTTT	CASKPRMNTEAFF
TRBV29-1	NA	TRBJ1-2	NA	TGCAGCGTTGGGGTCAGGTCTAACTATGGCTACACCTTC	CSVGVRSNYGYTF
TRBV27	NA	TRBJ1-6	NA	TGTGCCAGCAGTTTTCCAGGGCTAGATTCACCCCTCCACTTT	CASSFPGLDSPLHF